This TCR beta chain is drawn from a study of tumor and adjacent non-tumor tissue in lung cancer (dated by TCRdb to 2016 to 2018). Looking at the study overall: Of the cohort, roughly 12 patients had adenocarcinoma, 2 had squamous cell carcinoma and 1 had small cell lung cancer. The 15 or so patients were aged about 30 to 76 years, included around 10 men and 5 women, and had TNM stage I to III disease. A total of fewer than 150 million productive TCRbeta reads were generated by sequencing, corresponding to an average of about 4.17 million reads per sample. Bulk TCRbeta repertoires were compared between lung tumor tissue and matched distant non-tumor lung tissue obtained from over 13 lung cancer patients. For each patient, one tumor sample and one normal lung sample were taken, giving around 30 paired specimens that underwent TCRbeta CDR3 sequencing.

RNA was isolated from bulk unsorted tissue, and RNA quality was assessed with a NanoDrop ND-1000 and an Agilent 2100. Normal lung samples were distant non-tumor tissue taken more than 3 cm from the tumor edge. Newly diagnosed lung cancer patients without prior chemotherapy who had been admitted for thoracic surgery in China between August and November 2014 were enrolled as donors. The study excluded patients who had received radiotherapy or chemotherapy before or who had another cancer at the same time. Surgical tissue pieces of about 1-2 cm3 were preserved in RNAlater solution and stored at -80 °C until use. Receptor libraries were prepared by multiplex PCR. The run used an Illumina HiSeq 2500. Following protocols modified from ARM-PCR, the researchers constructed TCRbeta libraries through three rounds of nested PCR with primers (Table S4). Before sequencing, PCR products in the 200-500 bp range were cut out of the gel and cleaned up using the QIAquick gel extraction kit. The published analysis was carried out like this. Reads were cleaned using Trimmomatic, were merged into complete CDR3 sequences using FLASH, and were assigned to V(D)J germline segments using MiTCR. Clonal diversity was computed as the inverse Simpson's index with VDJtools. Productive reads were defined as in-frame sequences without a premature stop codon. The public sequencing data were trimmed at Q25 with fastp and processed into clonotypes with MiXCR by TCRdb, which kept only in-frame beta chains. Each entry is one CDR3 protein sequence, shown with its most common DNA and genes. The V and J calls and clone size are TCRdb's, not the authors'. Across this sample there are 55,000 to 65,000 distinct CDR3 sequences, with about 61% seen only once. The top ten hold about 30% of the sample.

General conclusions and limits of the study: Tumor tissue showed significantly higher TCR diversity (inverse Simpson) than normal lung tissue, at about 400 vs 150 (P = 0.0075, Mann-Whitney U test). Because peripheral blood was not sequenced, blood TCRbeta repertoires in the lung cancer patients of the study were not examined. In normal lung, the top 100 clones accounted for a significantly larger cumulative share of the repertoire than in tumor tissue. Neither the sequencing platform nor unique molecular identifiers are named or mentioned anywhere in the methods. Younger patients had significantly higher TCR diversity, and higher tumor TCR diversity was associated with shorter overall and disease-free survival. With only around 15 patients in the cohort, the authors noted that larger samples and more detailed clinical data are needed.

Relative to germline, V is missing 7 bases and J is missing 0 bases, with 6 bases of the junction outside any gene match. The CDR3 is 15 residues long, counting both termini. Just the 45-base CDR3 DNA is kept, in frame starting at base 1. In regard to this clonotype: Which antigen it targets is not known. This is likely a read error, given that the CDR3 carries no conserved phenylalanine or tryptophan at its end.

The chain employs TRBV12-3 or TRBV12-4 and TRBJ2-7; the junction holds 10 bases that match TRBD1. This sequence was found in a man between 65 and 85 years old with non-small cell lung cancer. Sequences were obtained from distant non-tumor lung tissue. The encoded CDR3 is CASNPGQGGSYEQYL. The DNA sequence reads TGTGCCAGCAATCCTGGACAGGGGGGCTCCTACGAGCAGTACCTC.